These 14 T cell receptor beta chains originate from one sample sequenced in a study of CD4 T cell repertoires in COVID-19 (dated by TCRdb to the early 2020s). The library came from the immunoSEQ multiplex PCR assay. Held by TCRdb, this immuneACCESS table contains in-frame sequences only and omits some clones. Under half of the omission traces to an unresolved V gene where checked; the cause of the rest is unknown. The sample table lists fewer than 10,000 clones, approximately 80% of them with a count of one. Together, the top ten hold more than 2% of the sample. Memory T cell samples that were not cultured went straight to sequencing right after ex vivo isolation. The starting material was effector memory CD4+ T cells from blood, obtained before the COVID-19 pandemic. This specimen's cell subset or site label, interpreted: CD4+ T effector memory cells. The receptor set was obtained from a human donor who had COVID-19.

This clone was seen only a few times. This chain joins TRBV18 and TRBJ1-1, with D possibly matching TRBD1 (6 bases). This CDR3 has 14 amino acids. CDR1 and CDR2 (germline): KGHSH, LQKENI. The V and J ends lost 9 bases and 1 base respectively, with 15 bases between them. CDR3 region: CASGRGKSNTEAFF. CDR3 sequence (DNA): TGTGCCAGTGGTAGGGGGAAGTCGAACACTGAAGCTTTCTTT.

There are a few counts of this clone. The chain uses TRBV7-9 and TRBJ2-3; 7 bases align to TRBD1. The CDR3 spans 15 residues. The junction had 7 bases not matched to a gene; V was cut back by 3 bases and J by 4 bases. Germline V lookup: CDR1 SEHNR, CDR2 FQNEAQ (reference sequence). The CDR3 sequence: CASSFLQGWSDTQYF. The CDR3 DNA sequence: TGTGCCAGCAGCTTCTTACAGGGGTGGTCAGATACGCAGTATTTT.

The chain is built from TRBV29-1 and TRBJ2-6; D remains ambiguous. CDR3 length equals 13 residues. Germline CDR1 and CDR2: SQVTM and ANQGSEA. Between the trimmed V and J ends, which lost 5 bases and 0 bases, there was a span of 5 bases. The CDR3, as DNA: TGCAGCGTTTTTTACTCTGGGGCCAACGTCCTGACTTTC. Translating gives CSVFYSGANVLTF.

The chain uses TRBV2 and TRBJ2-2, with TRBD2 matching 8 bases. Germline V gene data show CDR1 as SNHLY and CDR2 as FYNNEI. There are 17 residues in the CDR3. Losses at the gene ends were 2 bases for V and 5 bases for J; bases not matched to a gene: 10. The CDR3 sequence: CASSEMTGGASTGELFF. The CDR3 DNA sequence: TGTGCCAGCAGTGAAATGACGGGGGGGGCCTCGACCGGGGAGCTGTTTTTT.

This chain uses TRBV19 with TRBJ2-7; D is possibly TRBD1 (6 bases). This CDR3 comprises 14 residues. The germline V gene has CDR1 LNHDA and CDR2 SQIVND (reference sequence). Trimming took off 6 bases at V and 2 bases at J, with 14 bases between the two ends. The CDR3 DNA is TGTGCCAGTAGGTCCCGGACAGAAGCCTACGAGCAGTACTTC. Translation gives CASRSRTEAYEQYF.

The chain employs TRBV6-5 and TRBJ1-2; 11 bases line up with TRBD1. The CDR3 has 16 amino acids. Germline V gene sequence: CDR1 MNHEY, CDR2 SVGAGI. V lost 1 base and J lost 4; bases outside the gene matches: 5. CDR3 nucleotide sequence: TGTGCCAGCAGTTACTTACGGACAGGGGGCGGCTATGGCTACACCTTC. Its translation: CASSYLRTGGGYGYTF.

The chain uses TRBV5-1 and TRBJ2-3; 13 bases are shared with TRBD2. CDR1 SGHRS and CDR2 YFSETQ come from the germline V gene. The length of the CDR3 is 16 residues. With 0 bases clipped from V and 6 bases from J, the junction kept 4 bases outside the gene matches. The CDR3 is CASSLGGLAGSDTQYF. In nucleotides, the CDR3 is TGCGCCAGCAGCTTGGGGGGACTAGCGGGGTCGGATACGCAGTATTTT.

This chain uses TRBV12-5 with TRBJ1-1; TRBD1 aligns across 9 bases. In germline, CDR1 is LGHNT, CDR2 FRNRAP. The CDR3 loop spans 14 amino acids. The V and J ends lost 0 bases and 4 bases, in that order; junction bases with no gene match: 0. The CDR3 region has the DNA TGTGCTAGTGGTTTGGTGACAGGGGGCACTGAAGCTTTCTTT. Protein sequence: CASGLVTGGTEAFF.

This clone was observed once. This chain connects TRBV6-6 to TRBJ2-7; TRBD2 aligns across 9 bases. J was trimmed by 2 bases and V by 6 bases; bases with no gene match: 5. The length of the CDR3 is 14 residues. Germline assignment: CDR1 MNHNY and CDR2 SVGAGI (reference sequence). CDR3 sequence: CASRIAGDAYEQYF. Written as DNA, the CDR3 is TGTGCCAGCAGAATAGCGGGGGACGCCTACGAGCAGTACTTC.

The V and J genes are TRBV9 and TRBJ1-4; D remains ambiguous. Trimming took 3 bases from V and 0 from J, leaving 9 bases between them. Per the germline V gene, CDR1 is SGDLS and CDR2 is YYNGEE. This CDR3 is 15 amino acids long. The CDR3 coding sequence is TGTGCCAGCAGCGGGGCAGACCCAACTAATGAAAAACTGTTTTTT. It specifies CASSGADPTNEKLFF. Looking up the rest from reference TRBV9 and TRBJ1-4 gives the full variable domain: DSGVTQTPKHLITATGQRVTLRCSPRSGDLSVYWYQQSLDQGLQFLIQYYNGEERAKGNILERFSAQQFPDLHSELNLSSLELGDSALYFCASSGADPTNEKLFFGSGTQLSVL.

The J gene is TRBJ2-2, the V gene TRBV6-1; D remains ambiguous. The germline V and J ends were trimmed by 5 bases and 6 bases, with 10 bases remaining between them. The CDR3 sequence is 13 residues long. Germline-derived CDR1 and CDR2 are MNHNS and SASEGT. Written as DNA, the CDR3 is TGTGCCAGCAGTTGGAGTAGTGCCGGGGAGCTGTTTTTT. This sequence encodes CASSWSSAGELFF.

This clone was observed a few times. The rearrangement joins TRBV5-6 to TRBJ1-1; no definite D call. The CDR3 contains 14 residues. V lost 4 bases and J 1 base, leaving 11 bases between the germline ends. In germline, CDR1 is SGHDT, CDR2 YYEEEE. CDR3 nucleotides: TGTGCCAGCAGCCCCATTGGAGGGAACACTGAAGCTTTCTTT. Its protein product is CASSPIGGNTEAFF. Supplemented by reference TRBV5-6 and TRBJ1-1, the full variable domain reads DAGVTQSPTHLIKTRGQQVTLRCSPKSGHDTVSWYQQALGQGPQFIFQYYEEEERQRGNFPDRFSGHQFPNYSSELNVNALLLGDSALYLCASSPIGGNTEAFFGQGTRLTVV.

The gene calls are TRBV13 and TRBJ2-4; D not resolved. Germline-derived CDR1 and CDR2 are PRHDT and FYEKMQ (reference sequence). This CDR3 has 12 residues. V was cut by 3 bases and J by 6 bases, with 6 bases left in between. CDR3 nucleotides: TGTGCCAGCAGCTTCACTCGAAACATTCAGTACTTC. Protein product: CASSFTRNIQYF.

This chain joins TRBV7-9 and TRBJ2-5; 10 bases match TRBD2. V trimming: 5 bases; J trimming: 3 bases; junction bases outside the gene matches: 12. The CDR3 is 17 residues long. The germline gives CDR1 SEHNR, CDR2 FQNEAQ (reference sequence). This chain's CDR3 is CASSPELAGGNEETQYF. The CDR3 DNA reads as TGTGCCAGCAGCCCTGAGTTAGCGGGGGGTAATGAAGAGACCCAGTACTTC.